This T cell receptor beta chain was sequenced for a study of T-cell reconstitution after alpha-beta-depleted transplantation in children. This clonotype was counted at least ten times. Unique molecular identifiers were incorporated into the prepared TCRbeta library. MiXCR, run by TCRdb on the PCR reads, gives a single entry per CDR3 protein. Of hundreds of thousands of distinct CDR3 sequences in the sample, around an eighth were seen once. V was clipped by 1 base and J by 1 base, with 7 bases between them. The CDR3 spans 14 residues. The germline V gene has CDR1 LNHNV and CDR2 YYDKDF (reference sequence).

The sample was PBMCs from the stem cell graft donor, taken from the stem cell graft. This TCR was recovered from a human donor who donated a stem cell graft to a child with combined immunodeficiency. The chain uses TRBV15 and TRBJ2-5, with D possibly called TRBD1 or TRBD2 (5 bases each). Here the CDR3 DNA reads TGTGCCACCAGCAGAGGGGGGAGCCAAGAGACCCAGTACTTC. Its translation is CATSRGGSQETQYF. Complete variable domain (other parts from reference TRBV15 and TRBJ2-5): DAMVIQNPRYQVTQFGKPVTLSCSQTLNHNVMYWYQQKSSQAPKLLFHYYDKDFNNEADTPDNFQSRRPNTSFCFLDIRSPGLGDTAMYLCATSRGGSQETQYFGPGTRLLVL.